These T cell receptor beta chains were read from a single sample in a study of vaccination effects on CD4 cells after COVID-19. These receptors lack a known antigen. Profiling relied on immunoSEQ multiplex PCR, and the TCRdb table lists in-frame clones only, not all of them. The repertoire consists of 66,000 or so clones, with around 69% occurring once and the leading ten covering about 2.3%. Material: CD4+ T cells from PBMCs cultured without peptide, obtained after COVID-19 vaccination. These receptors all stem from a human donor who received a COVID-19 vaccine. CDR3s include the opening cysteine and the closing phenylalanine or tryptophan. The D gene is left open where the match is weak. A row's size may be missing; if present it is once, few, many or a size class.

once | TRBJ2-1 | . | TRBV4-2 | TGTGCCAGCAGCCAAGAATCGGGTGGGTTTGAAGAGCAGTTCTTC | CASSQESGGFEEQFF
once | TRBJ1-1 | . | TRBV6-1 | TGTGCCAGCAGTGACGGGGTATTGACTGAAGCTTTCTTT | CASSDGVLTEAFF
. | TRBJ2-5 | . | TRBV7-8 | TGTGCCAGCAGCTTAAGGGCCTCCTTGTACCAAGAGACCCAGTACTTC | CASSLRASLYQETQYF
. | TRBJ1-2 | . | TRBV18 | TGTGCCAGCTCACCACAGAAGGATAGCTATGGCTACACCTTC | CASSPQKDSYGYTF
few | TRBJ2-2 | TRBD1 | TRBV24-1 | TGTGCCACCAGTGATTACAACAGGGGGTCGGACACCGGGGAGCTGTTTTTT | CATSDYNRGSDTGELFF
. | TRBJ1-1 | . | TRBV7-9 | TGTGCCAGCAGCTTAGAGGGATTGTCAACTGAAGCTTTCTTT | CASSLEGLSTEAFF
. | TRBJ2-2 | TRBD1 | TRBV24-1 | TGTGCCACCATGGACAGGGCGGGCACCGGGGAGCTGTTTTTT | CATMDRAGTGELFF
. | TRBJ2-1 | TRBD1 | TRBV6-5 | TGTGCCAGCAGTTCTCGGACAGGGCATAATGAGCAGTTCTTC | CASSSRTGHNEQFF
. | TRBJ1-5 | TRBD1 | TRBV18 | TGTGCCAGCTCCCCAACAGGGGTGGGCAATCAGCCCCAGCATTTT | CASSPTGVGNQPQHF
. | TRBJ1-6 | TRBD1 | TRBV19 | TGTGCCAGTAGTACCACAGGGGACAGCTCCTATAATTCACCCCTCCACTTT | CASSTTGDSSYNSPLHF
. | TRBJ2-5 | TRBD1 | TRBV4-1 | TGCGCCAGCAGCCAAGGGGCGGGACAGGTGGCAGAGACCCAGTACTTC | CASSQGAGQVAETQYF
few | TRBJ1-6 | TRBD1 | TRBV2 | TGTGCCAGCAGACCTACAGGGGAAGGGGATTCACCCCTCCACTTT | CASRPTGEGDSPLHF